These 27 T cell receptor beta chains came from one sample sequenced in a study of T-cell reconstitution after alpha-beta-depleted transplantation in children. Unique molecular identifiers were used in preparing the TCRbeta library. One entry per CDR3 protein, called by TCRdb with MiXCR from the PCR reads. The table has roughly 240,000 distinct CDR3 sequences, approximately 8.9% seen once. The sequences come from PBMCs, mostly from graft donor cells, collected 180 days after TCRalphabeta/CD19-depleted stem cell transplant. All receptors derive from a male patient younger than 18 who had a stem cell transplant for acute lymphoblastic leukemia, so the T cells may come from the graft donor.

At least ten counts were recorded for this clonotype. The chain links TRBV7-2 to TRBJ2-3, with D tentatively TRBD2 (6 bases). This CDR3 comprises 9 residues. The ends were cut back, 11 bases at V and 6 bases at J, with 6 bases in the middle. Germline lookup yields CDR1 SGHTA and CDR2 FQGNSA. The CDR3 region is CAGGDTQYF. The CDR3 DNA sequence: TGTGCCGGGGGGGATACGCAGTATTTT.

This clonotype was seen many times. The gene calls are TRBV9 and TRBJ2-2; D is unresolved. Germline-derived CDR1 and CDR2 are SGDLS and YYNGEE. The ends were cut back, 4 bases at V and 1 base at J, with 11 bases in the middle. CDR3 size: 15 residues. CDR3 amino acids: CASSLLEVNTGELFF. The CDR3 DNA is TGTGCCAGCAGCCTTCTAGAGGTGAACACCGGGGAGCTGTTTTTT.

This clonotype was seen repeatedly, ten times or more. The chain joins TRBV10-3 to TRBJ2-7, with TRBD1 as a possible D gene (6 bases). The V and J ends lost 5 bases and 1 base respectively, with 12 bases between them. The CDR3 sequence is 14 residues long. Germline lookup yields CDR1 ENHRY and CDR2 SYGVKD. The CDR3 protein is CAISISGTSYEQYF. The CDR3 DNA follows: TGTGCCATCAGTATATCCGGGACATCCTACGAGCAGTACTTC.

This clonotype was counted a few times. This chain links TRBV7-9 with TRBJ2-7; 7 bases line up with TRBD2. This CDR3 is 17 amino acids long. From germline, CDR1 is SEHNR and CDR2 FQNEAQ (reference sequence). V shed 5 bases, J shed 2 bases, and the junction held 15 bases outside the gene matches. CDR3 DNA: TGTGCCAGCAGCATCGGTGCCTTACCGGGAGGCGCCTACGAGCAGTACTTC. It codes for CASSIGALPGGAYEQYF.

In its sample, this clonotype was seen many times. V is TRBV25-1 and J is TRBJ2-2; 7 bases align to TRBD2. Germline-derived CDR1 and CDR2 are MGHDK and SYGVNS. V lost 6 bases, J lost 1 base, and 8 bases stayed unmatched. CDR3 length: 16 residues. CDR3 bases: TGTGCCAGCAGGGAGCGGGGACTCCAGAACACCGGGGAGCTGTTTTTT. Translation: CASRERGLQNTGELFF.

This clonotype was counted ten times or more. The chain employs TRBV20-1 and TRBJ1-1; perhaps TRBD1 as D (6 bases). Germline lookup yields CDR1 DFQATT and CDR2 SNEGSKA (reference sequence). The CDR3 consists of 16 residues. The V and J ends lost 3 bases and 0 bases respectively, with 17 bases between them. The CDR3 is CSAREGGDYMNTEAFF. CDR3 coding DNA: TGCAGTGCTAGGGAGGGGGGGGACTACATGAACACTGAAGCTTTCTTT.

This clonotype was found many times. V usage is TRBV12-3 or TRBV12-4 and J usage is TRBJ2-7, with unresolved D. The CDR3 covers 15 residues. V lost 3 bases and J lost 1, with 13 bases in between. The CDR3 nucleotides are TGTGCCAGCAGTTTGTGGAAGGGCCTTTCCTACGAGCAGTACTTC. It yields the protein CASSLWKGLSYEQYF.

This rearrangement joins TRBV11-3 to TRBJ2-1; D is possibly TRBD2 (7 bases). Germline V gives CDR1 SGHNT, CDR2 YENEEA. V was pared by 4 bases and J by 3 bases, with 16 bases between. This CDR3 spans 16 amino acids. The CDR3 loop is CASSWGGRTRYNEQFF. In DNA form, the CDR3 reads TGTGCCAGCAGCTGGGGGGGGCGGACACGCTACAATGAGCAGTTCTTC.

This clonotype was detected many times. V and J are TRBV20-1 and TRBJ2-2; 7 positions match TRBD1. This CDR3 is built from 13 residues. V gave up 5 bases and J gave up 5 bases; unmatched junction bases: 5. Germline lookup yields CDR1 DFQATT and CDR2 SNEGSKA (reference sequence). CDR3 bases: TGCAGTGCTGATCAGGGGGTAACCGGGGAGCTGTTTTTT. It translates to CSADQGVTGELFF.

This clonotype was detected many times. V gene TRBV3-1 combines with J gene TRBJ2-3; TRBD2 matches at 11 bases. The germline V gene has CDR1 LGHDT and CDR2 YNNKEL (reference sequence). V lost 1 base to trimming and J lost 5 bases; unmatched junction nucleotides: 5. The CDR3 extends over 16 amino acids. In DNA form, the CDR3 reads TGTGCCAGCAGCCAAGTAGCGGGGGGGCATGAAGATACGCAGTATTTT. This sequence encodes CASSQVAGGHEDTQYF.

There are a few counts of this clonotype. This chain uses TRBV9 with TRBJ2-1, with D unclear. Germline lookup yields CDR1 SGDLS and CDR2 YYNGEE. CDR3 length: 16 amino acids. V was pared by 4 bases and J by 3 bases, with 17 bases between. The CDR3 DNA sequence: TGTGCCAGCAGCCCCCGCTCGAGACACCACTACAATGAGCAGTTCTTC. Amino acid sequence: CASSPRSRHHYNEQFF.

CDR3 protein: CASSQDPYRGRGEKLFF. The CDR3 DNA follows: TGCGCCAGCAGCCAAGATCCGTACAGGGGGAGAGGGGAAAAACTGTTTTTT. The gene calls are TRBV4-3 and TRBJ1-4, with TRBD1 matching over 8 bases. The CDR3 runs 17 residues. J gave up 8 bases and V 0 bases, and 11 bases lay outside the gene matches. Germline CDR1 is LGHNA and CDR2 is YSLEER.

This chain joins TRBV7-2 and TRBJ2-7; possible D gene TRBD1, 5 bases. Germline-derived CDR1 and CDR2 are SGHTA and FQGNSA. The CDR3 totals 14 residues. V was cut by 1 base and J by 2 bases, with 9 bases left in between. The DNA of the CDR3 is TGTGCCAGCAGCTTAGAGGGGCCTGCCTACGAGCAGTACTTC. As protein: CASSLEGPAYEQYF.

The genes are TRBV12-3 or TRBV12-4 and TRBJ2-6; 10 bases map to TRBD2. Trimming at V came to 7 bases and at J to 0 bases, leaving 6 bases not matched to a gene. This CDR3 has 17 amino acids. The CDR3 nucleotides are TGTGCCAGCACCAGCGGGAGGGTTAACTCTGGGGCCAACGTCCTGACTTTC. Amino acid sequence: CASTSGRVNSGANVLTF.

This clonotype was observed at least ten times. This chain connects TRBV20-1 to TRBJ2-7; 10 bases match TRBD2. The V gene's germline CDR1 is DFQATT and CDR2 SNEGSKA (reference sequence). V lost 6 bases to trimming and J lost 1 base; unmatched junction nucleotides: 3. The CDR3 covers 13 residues. CDR3 in DNA: TGCAGTGCATGGACTAGCGGATCCTACGAGCAGTACTTC. Encoded protein: CSAWTSGSYEQYF.

This clonotype was observed at least ten times. The V gene is TRBV6-2 or TRBV6-3, the J gene TRBJ2-7, with D possibly being TRBD2 (6 bases). The CDR3 length is 11 residues. V lost 8 bases and J 3 bases, leaving 8 bases between the germline ends. Germline values: CDR1 MNHEY, CDR2 SVGEGT. The CDR3 region has the DNA TGTGCCAGCGGGACTGTCTACGAGCAGTACTTC. As protein: CASGTVYEQYF.

This clonotype was seen ten or more times. The chain employs TRBV4-2 and TRBJ1-6, with no clear D. Trimming shortened V by 0 bases and J by 0 bases, and 12 bases separated the two germline ends. Looked up from germline, CDR1 is LGHNA and CDR2 is YNFKEQ. The CDR3 totals 18 residues. CDR3 coding DNA: TGTGCCAGCAGCCAAGACGCGTTATCGGGCTCCTATAATTCACCCCTCCACTTT. Amino acids: CASSQDALSGSYNSPLHF.

This clonotype was detected many times. The gene calls are TRBV5-5 and TRBJ1-1; D gene unclear. V lost 4 bases to trimming and J lost 1 base, with 8 bases between them. Germline V gene lookup returns CDR1 SGHKS and CDR2 YYEKEE (reference sequence). This CDR3 has 13 residues. The CDR3 sequence: CASSPTKNTEAFF. CDR3 in DNA: TGTGCCAGCAGCCCCACAAAGAACACTGAAGCTTTCTTT.

The chain uses TRBV20-1 and TRBJ1-2; 10 bases match TRBD1. Germline CDR1 and CDR2: DFQATT and SNEGSKA (reference sequence). The CDR3 extends over 17 amino acids. V shed 3 bases, J shed 1 base, and the junction held 11 bases outside the gene matches. This CDR3 reads CSARPDRGSGYNYGYTF. DNA of the CDR3: TGCAGTGCTAGGCCGGACAGGGGGTCGGGTTATAACTATGGCTACACCTTC.

Many counts were recorded for this clonotype. The chain uses TRBV15 and TRBJ2-5; TRBD1 or TRBD2 may be the D gene (5 bases each). CDR1 LNHNV and CDR2 YYDKDF come from the germline V gene (reference sequence). The CDR3 is made up of 16 amino acids. V was cut by 5 bases and J by 5 bases, with 21 bases left in between. CDR3 coding DNA: TGTGCCACCAGCTCGGGACCGGGCGCCACCGGGGAGACCCAGTACTTC. Residues: CATSSGPGATGETQYF. The full variable domain, in which reference TRBV15 and TRBJ2-5 provide the parts outside the CDR3, is DAMVIQNPRYQVTQFGKPVTLSCSQTLNHNVMYWYQQKSSQAPKLLFHYYDKDFNNEADTPDNFQSRRPNTSFCFLDIRSPGLGDTAMYLCATSSGPGATGETQYFGPGTRLLVL.

The chain couples TRBV5-1 to TRBJ2-1; 8 bases are shared with TRBD1. J lost 2 bases, V lost 2 bases, and 6 bases had no gene match. Germline V lookup: CDR1 SGHRS, CDR2 YFSETQ. CDR3 length: 16 amino acids. The CDR3 region is CASSFSGTGPYNEQFF. In nucleotides, the CDR3 is TGCGCCAGCAGCTTTTCCGGGACAGGCCCCTACAATGAGCAGTTCTTC.

This clonotype was picked up a small number of times. The chain employs TRBV5-4 and TRBJ2-1, with 9 bases fitting TRBD1. Germline V CDR1 and CDR2: SGHNT, YYREEE (reference sequence). There are 14 residues in the CDR3. The ends lost 3 bases at V and 5 bases at J; junction bases unmatched: 3. The CDR3 DNA follows: TGTGCCAGCAGCTACCGGGACAGGGACAATGAGCAGTTCTTC. It yields the protein CASSYRDRDNEQFF. Full variable domain (missing parts from reference TRBV5-4 and TRBJ2-1): ETGVTQSPTHLIKTRGQQVTLRCSSQSGHNTVSWYQQALGQGPQFIFQYYREEENGRGNFPPRFSGLQFPNYSSELNVNALELDDSALYLCASSYRDRDNEQFFGPGTRLTVL.

Notes on this clonotype: A much bigger clone sits one base away, suggesting this may be a read error. The chain links TRBV4-1 to TRBJ2-1; the D gene is possibly TRBD2 (6 bases). Looked up from germline, CDR1 is MGHRA and CDR2 is YSYEKL. There are 17 residues in the CDR3. The CDR3 here is CASSQPFSGDSYNEQSF. The CDR3 DNA reads as TGCGCCAGCAGCCAACCCTTTAGCGGAGACTCCTACAATGAGCAGTCCTTC.

With regard to this clonotype: Possible read error: a much larger clone is one base away. The rearrangement joins TRBV6-5 to TRBJ2-7; D not resolved. This CDR3 contains 13 residues. Per the germline V gene, CDR1 is MNHEY and CDR2 is SVGAGI. DNA for the CDR3: TGTGCCAGCAGTTACACAGCCACCTACGGGCAGTACTTC. Protein sequence: CASSYTATYGQYF.

This clonotype was seen ten or more times. The junction and the germline gene differ at one end; a read error may be behind it. This rearrangement joins TRBV7-7 to TRBJ1-3; D perhaps matches TRBD1 (6 bases). Germline V gives CDR1 SSHAT, CDR2 FNYEAQ (reference sequence). The CDR3 consists of 16 residues. Here the CDR3 reads CASSPGAPELGNTIYF. As DNA, the CDR3 is TGTGCTAGCAGCCCGGGGGCGCCGGAATTGGGAAACACCATATATTTT.

This clonotype was seen a few times. At one of its ends the junction is not consistent with the germline gene, which may arise from a read error. This chain joins TRBV5-1 and TRBJ1-3; the D is unclear. Germline lookup yields CDR1 SGHRS and CDR2 YFSETQ. This CDR3 is built from 13 residues. The CDR3 DNA sequence: TGCACCAGCAGCTTGGGCCCCGGAAACACCATATATTTT. It encodes CTSSLGPGNTIYF.

Ten or more counts support this clonotype. The chain carries TRBV20-1 and TRBJ2-5; D might be TRBD1 (6 bases). The germline V gene encodes CDR1 DFQATT and CDR2 SNEGSKA (reference sequence). The CDR3 contains 13 residues. V dropped 7 bases and J dropped 4 bases, with 16 bases sitting between them. CDR3 in DNA: TGCAGTGTAAGACCTACAGGGAGAGAGACCCAGTACTTC. Protein sequence: CSVRPTGRETQYF.